A selection of T cell receptor beta chains follows, all from one sample in a study of T cell responses to AZD1222 COVID-19 vaccine. The data were produced by immunoSEQ multiplex PCR, yet TCRdb's version contains in-frame clones alone and is incomplete. The sample lists 150,000 to 200,000 clones; about 92% were seen once. Sequencing used peripheral blood, obtained on day 0 of AZD1222 vaccination. The source is an adult in good health. Both conserved end residues are part of each CDR3. D genes are given only for firm matches. Clone size is not always given. Where it is, it says once, few, many or a class for expanded clones.

V: TRBV15; D: TRBD2; J: TRBJ2-3; size: -; DNA: TGTGCCACCAGCAAAGTTCGCGATAGCGGGGGTCGAGGAGATACGCAGTATTTT; CDR3: CATSKVRDSGGRGDTQYF
V: TRBV21-1; D: -; J: TRBJ2-7; size: -; DNA: TGTGCCGGTCTAACCCAAAGCTCCTACGAGCAGTACTTC; CDR3: CAGLTQSSYEQYF
V: TRBV18; D: TRBD2; J: TRBJ2-5; size: -; DNA: TGTGCCAGCTCACCCCGGGGAGCGGGGGGCCAAGAGACCCAGTACTTC; CDR3: CASSPRGAGGQETQYF
V: TRBV6-5; D: TRBD1; J: TRBJ1-5; size: few; DNA: TGTGCCAGCAGAAAGGGACAGGGCAATCAGCCCCAGCATTTT; CDR3: CASRKGQGNQPQHF
V: TRBV19; D: -; J: TRBJ1-6; size: -; DNA: TGTGCCAGTAGTATAGGGGGGGACGCCTATAATTCACCCCTCCACTTT; CDR3: CASSIGGDAYNSPLHF
V: TRBV10-3; D: -; J: TRBJ1-1; size: -; DNA: TGTGCCATCAGTCAAAACGGGGAAACTGAAGCTTTCTTT; CDR3: CAISQNGETEAFF
V: TRBV3-1/TRBV3-2; D: TRBD2; J: TRBJ2-2; size: -; DNA: TGTGCCAGCAGCCAAGGGGCTAGCGGGAATGCCGGGGAGCTGTTTTTT; CDR3: CASSQGASGNAGELFF
V: TRBV19; D: -; J: TRBJ1-4; size: once; DNA: TGTGCCAGCCATGGAGGAACGGGGGCGGTTGGCAAACTGTTTTTT; CDR3: CASHGGTGAVGKLFF
V: TRBV27; D: -; J: TRBJ1-5; size: -; DNA: TGTGCCAGCCACTTCCTGGAGACGGGGGGTATATTTCAGCCCCAGCATTTT; CDR3: CASHFLETGGIFQPQHF
V: TRBV5-1; D: TRBD1; J: TRBJ1-1; size: -; DNA: TGCGCCAGCAGCACTGGACAGGTCCCCATGAACACTGAAGCTTTCTTT; CDR3: CASSTGQVPMNTEAFF
V: TRBV18; D: -; J: TRBJ2-7; size: -; DNA: TGTGCCAGCTCACCCCATGAGACAGGTGCCTACGAGCAGTACTTC; CDR3: CASSPHETGAYEQYF
V: TRBV5-4; D: -; J: TRBJ2-1; size: once; DNA: TGTGCCAGCAGCTTGGCCCTCGGGAGCTATGAGCAGTTCTTC; CDR3: CASSLALGSYEQFF
V: TRBV7-9; D: TRBD1; J: TRBJ1-1; size: -; DNA: TGTGCCAGCAGCCCCTACGCCGGGACAGGAGAAACTGAAGCTTTCTTT; CDR3: CASSPYAGTGETEAFF
V: TRBV27; D: -; J: TRBJ2-1; size: -; DNA: TGTGCCAGCAGTTTAGCTTTGGCAAACGAGCAGTTCTTC; CDR3: CASSLALANEQFF
V: TRBV10-2; D: -; J: TRBJ2-1; size: once; DNA: TGCGCCATCCTAATGGGAAATGAGCAGTTCTTC; CDR3: CAILMGNEQFF
V: TRBV7-8; D: TRBD1; J: TRBJ1-2; size: -; DNA: TGTGCCAGCAGCTCAAAAGGCCAGGACAGGACTATGCGCTACACCTTC; CDR3: CASSSKGQDRTMRYTF
V: TRBV10-1; D: TRBD1; J: TRBJ1-4; size: -; DNA: TGCGCCAGCAGTGAAGGGGGCCCGGGGGAAAAACTGTTTTTT; CDR3: CASSEGGPGEKLFF
V: TRBV7-9; D: TRBD2; J: TRBJ2-5; size: -; DNA: TGTGCCAGCAGCCCTCGGAGGGGACTAGCGGGAGTCGAAGAGACCCAGTACTTC; CDR3: CASSPRRGLAGVEETQYF
V: TRBV6-5; D: -; J: TRBJ2-4; size: -; DNA: TGTGCCAGCAGATTACAGGGGAGGGACATTCAGTACTTC; CDR3: CASRLQGRDIQYF
V: TRBV6-5; D: -; J: TRBJ1-5; size: -; DNA: TGTGCCAGCAGTTACTCGGCAGGGCCCAATCAGCCCCAGCATTTT; CDR3: CASSYSAGPNQPQHF
V: TRBV6-5; D: -; J: TRBJ1-1; size: -; DNA: TGTGCCAGCAGCAGGACGGGGAACACTGAAGCTTTCTTT; CDR3: CASSRTGNTEAFF
V: TRBV19; D: TRBD1; J: TRBJ1-4; size: -; DNA: TGTGCCAGTAGCAGACAGGGGGCATATGAAAAACTGTTTTTT; CDR3: CASSRQGAYEKLFF
V: TRBV5-8; D: TRBD1; J: TRBJ2-1; size: -; DNA: TGTGCCAGCAGCTCGACAGGGCGGACTTACAATGAGCAGTTCTTC; CDR3: CASSSTGRTYNEQFF
V: TRBV6-6; D: -; J: TRBJ2-2; size: -; DNA: TGTGCCAGCGGAGGGGGCCCTTCGAGCACCGGGGAGCTGTTTTTT; CDR3: CASGGGPSSTGELFF
V: TRBV5-4; D: -; J: TRBJ1-2; size: once; DNA: TGTGCCAGCCATCCAGGTAGACCTCCATCTAGCTATGGCTACACCTTC; CDR3: CASHPGRPPSSYGYTF
V: TRBV27; D: -; J: TRBJ2-1; size: -; DNA: TGTGCCAGCAGTTTAGGGCCGTCAAAAGTCCCCTACAATGAGCAGTTCTTC; CDR3: CASSLGPSKVPYNEQFF
V: TRBV6-5; D: -; J: TRBJ2-5; size: -; DNA: TGTGCCAGCAGTAGCTTACAGGGAGGTGAAGAGACCCAGTACTTC; CDR3: CASSSLQGGEETQYF
V: TRBV15; D: -; J: TRBJ1-5; size: -; DNA: TGTGCCACCAGCAGAGAGTATCGGGTAAATCAGCCCCAGCATTTT; CDR3: CATSREYRVNQPQHF
V: TRBV5-1; D: -; J: TRBJ2-5; size: -; DNA: TGCGCCAGCAGCTCCCGGGAGACAGGGCTAATCCAAGAGACCCAGTACTTC; CDR3: CASSSRETGLIQETQYF
V: TRBV5-5; D: TRBD1; J: TRBJ1-4; size: once; DNA: TGTGCCAGCAGCCGGATGACAGGGGATGAAAAACTGTTTTTT; CDR3: CASSRMTGDEKLFF
V: TRBV12-3/TRBV12-4; D: -; J: TRBJ2-3; size: -; DNA: TGTGCCAGCAAGCAGGGATCGGCAGATACGCAGTATTTT; CDR3: CASKQGSADTQYF
V: TRBV5-1; D: -; J: TRBJ1-1; size: -; DNA: TGCGCCAGCAGCTTGGGTTTGAACACTGAAGCTTTCTTT; CDR3: CASSLGLNTEAFF
V: TRBV6-2/TRBV6-3; D: -; J: TRBJ1-1; size: -; DNA: TGTGCCAGCAGTTACGGAATCACTTCAGTCCCTGAAGCTTTCTTT; CDR3: CASSYGITSVPEAFF
V: TRBV6-1; D: -; J: TRBJ2-1; size: -; DNA: TGTGCCAGCAGTGAAGCGCTTCTGGGAAATGAGCAGTTCTTC; CDR3: CASSEALLGNEQFF
V: TRBV10-1; D: TRBD1; J: TRBJ1-1; size: -; DNA: TGCGCCAGCAGTGAGGGGGGACAGGGCACTGAAGCTTTCTTT; CDR3: CASSEGGQGTEAFF
V: TRBV10-2; D: -; J: TRBJ1-4; size: -; DNA: TGCGCCAGCAGGGTCCCCTCCTCCGATGTTACAAATGAAAAACTGTTTTTT; CDR3: CASRVPSSDVTNEKLFF
V: TRBV11-3; D: -; J: TRBJ2-7; size: -; DNA: TGTGCCAGCAGCTTAGGGCCGAAGCAAGGGCAGTACTTC; CDR3: CASSLGPKQGQYF
V: TRBV20-1; D: -; J: TRBJ1-2; size: -; DNA: TGCAGTGCTAGAGATGTGACGGGCTACACCTTC; CDR3: CSARDVTGYTF
V: TRBV19; D: -; J: TRBJ2-3; size: -; DNA: TGTGCCAGTAGTATAGGACGACCTTCTAGCACAGATACGCAGTATTTT; CDR3: CASSIGRPSSTDTQYF
V: TRBV4-1; D: TRBD1; J: TRBJ1-2; size: few; DNA: TGCGCCAGCAGCCAGGCAGGGGGCGCATCTAACTATGGCTACACCTTC; CDR3: CASSQAGGASNYGYTF
V: TRBV6-4; D: -; J: TRBJ2-2; size: -; DNA: TGTGCCAGCAGTGACTCGAATGGCGGGGAGCTGTTTTTT; CDR3: CASSDSNGGELFF
V: TRBV15; D: TRBD2; J: TRBJ2-1; size: -; DNA: TGTGCCACCAGCAGAGAGTTGGGTCAAGCGGGAGGGCCGCTCGGGGAGCAGTTCTTC; CDR3: CATSRELGQAGGPLGEQFF
V: TRBV5-6; D: -; J: TRBJ1-2; size: -; DNA: TGTGCCAGTCAGAGTCGAGTCTTTAACTATGGCTACACCTTC; CDR3: CASQSRVFNYGYTF
V: TRBV7-9; D: -; J: TRBJ2-1; size: -; DNA: TGTGCCAGCAGCTTAATCGTAACTGAGCAGTTCTTC; CDR3: CASSLIVTEQFF
V: TRBV5-1; D: -; J: TRBJ1-1; size: -; DNA: TGCGCCAGCAGCTACGGGAGATTGGCCAACACTGAAGCTTTCTTT; CDR3: CASSYGRLANTEAFF
V: TRBV27; D: -; J: TRBJ2-7; size: -; DNA: TGTGCCAGCAGTTTATCGGGAGGATACGAGCAGTACTTC; CDR3: CASSLSGGYEQYF
V: TRBV18; D: TRBD1; J: TRBJ2-2; size: -; DNA: TGTGCCAGCTCACCAATCAAGACCGGGACAGCTTTAACCGGGGAGCTGTTTTTT; CDR3: CASSPIKTGTALTGELFF
V: TRBV9; D: -; J: TRBJ2-7; size: -; DNA: TGTGCCAGCAGCGTCATGCCTAGCTCCTACGAGCAGTACTTC; CDR3: CASSVMPSSYEQYF
V: TRBV4-1; D: -; J: TRBJ1-2; size: -; DNA: TGCGCCAGCAGCCAAGACAGGAACTATGGCTACACCTTC; CDR3: CASSQDRNYGYTF
V: TRBV25-1; D: -; J: TRBJ1-5; size: -; DNA: TGTGCCAGCAGGGGGTCGGGCGGGCGGCAGCCCCAGCATTTT; CDR3: CASRGSGGRQPQHF
V: TRBV5-6; D: TRBD2; J: TRBJ2-1; size: -; DNA: TGTGCCAGCACCATAGCGGGATGGGAGTCCTACAATGAGCAGTTCTTC; CDR3: CASTIAGWESYNEQFF
V: TRBV7-6; D: -; J: TRBJ1-6; size: -; DNA: TGTGCCAGCAGCTTATTATCAGGCCAGGCCTTCTATAATTCACCCCTCCACTTT; CDR3: CASSLLSGQAFYNSPLHF
V: TRBV11-3; D: -; J: TRBJ2-1; size: -; DNA: TGTGCCAGTCAAACTCAGGTCGGAAATGAGCAGTTCTTC; CDR3: CASQTQVGNEQFF
V: TRBV11-2; D: TRBD1; J: TRBJ1-2; size: -; DNA: TGTGCCAGCAGCTTAGGGACAGGGGGACCTTATGGCTACACCTTC; CDR3: CASSLGTGGPYGYTF
V: TRBV5-1; D: -; J: TRBJ1-4; size: -; DNA: TGCGCCAGCAGCTTGGCGGGGGCAACTAATGAAAAACTGTTTTTT; CDR3: CASSLAGATNEKLFF